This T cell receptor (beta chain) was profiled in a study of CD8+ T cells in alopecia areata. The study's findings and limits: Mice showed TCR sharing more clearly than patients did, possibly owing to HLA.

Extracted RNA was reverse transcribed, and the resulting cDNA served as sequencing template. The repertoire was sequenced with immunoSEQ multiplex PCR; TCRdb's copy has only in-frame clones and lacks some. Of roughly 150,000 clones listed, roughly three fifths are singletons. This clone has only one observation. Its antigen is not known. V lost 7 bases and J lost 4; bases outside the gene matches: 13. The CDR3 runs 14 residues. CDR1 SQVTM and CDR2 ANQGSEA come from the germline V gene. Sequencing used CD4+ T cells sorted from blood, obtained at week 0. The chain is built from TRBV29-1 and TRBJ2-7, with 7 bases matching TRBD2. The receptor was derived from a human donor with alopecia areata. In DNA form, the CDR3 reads TGCAGCGATGCGGTGGGGCAGGGAGGGTACGAGCAGTACTTC. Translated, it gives CSDAVGQGGYEQYF.